This T cell receptor (beta chain) was profiled in a study of T cell repertoires in cytomegalovirus infection. This clonotype was counted only a few times. J gave up 5 bases and V 0 bases, and 13 bases lay outside the gene matches. Germline CDR1 reads DFQATT; CDR2 reads SNEGSKA (reference sequence). This CDR3 spans 17 amino acids. TCRdb reprocessed the reads with MiXCR, giving one entry per CDR3 protein. The data show about 180,000 distinct CDR3 sequences, roughly a sixth seen once. This chain links TRBV20-1 with TRBJ1-1; 9 bases are a match to TRBD1. The TCR was taken from a human donor in good health (CMV status not recorded). Some clones in this sample may be carry-over from other donors' samples. The sequencing sample was made of CD8+ T cells from PBMCs. DNA for the CDR3: TGCAGTGCTAGAGATGAAGTCACAGGGGGCTTGGGGACTGAAGCTTTCTTT. It codes for CSARDEVTGGLGTEAFF.